Below, one T cell receptor beta chain is given with its context. Its antigen remains unidentified. The data are from a study of cytomegalovirus exposure and HLA in healthy donors. Whole-study results and caveats: Donors belonging to an Asian-associated ancestry cluster reportedly showed fewer N-insertions in productive TCRs than the roughly 670-donor mean, according to what a later analysis found.

It was with 60 Vbeta and 13 Jbeta primers that the PCR ran. The assay was immunoSEQ multiplex PCR, and TCRdb's table has in-frame clones only and misses some. The sample includes about 260,000 clones, under 80% seen only once; the top ten take around 2%. Germline CDR1 reads SGDLS; CDR2 reads YYNGEE. Losses at the gene ends were 3 bases for V and 2 bases for J; bases not matched to a gene: 3. The CDR3 loop spans 14 amino acids. The sample taken for sequencing was PBMCs. The clonotype was recovered from a female donor in good health and CMV-seronegative. V usage is TRBV9 and J usage is TRBJ2-7; TRBD1 aligns across 9 bases. CDR3 nucleotide sequence: TGTGCCAGCAGCGCGGACAGGGGACCCTACGAGCAGTACTTC. Its translation is CASSADRGPYEQYF.